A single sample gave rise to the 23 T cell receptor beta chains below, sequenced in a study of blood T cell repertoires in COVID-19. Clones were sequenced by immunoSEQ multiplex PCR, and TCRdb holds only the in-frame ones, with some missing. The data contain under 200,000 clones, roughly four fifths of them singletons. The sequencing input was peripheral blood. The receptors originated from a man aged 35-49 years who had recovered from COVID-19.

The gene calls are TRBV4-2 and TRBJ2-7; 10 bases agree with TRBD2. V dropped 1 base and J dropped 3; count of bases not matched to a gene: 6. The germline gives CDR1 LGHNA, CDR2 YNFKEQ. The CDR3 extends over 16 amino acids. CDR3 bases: TGTGCCAGCAGCCAAGGCGGAGCGGGAGGGAGCTACGAGCAGTACTTC. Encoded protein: CASSQGGAGGSYEQYF.

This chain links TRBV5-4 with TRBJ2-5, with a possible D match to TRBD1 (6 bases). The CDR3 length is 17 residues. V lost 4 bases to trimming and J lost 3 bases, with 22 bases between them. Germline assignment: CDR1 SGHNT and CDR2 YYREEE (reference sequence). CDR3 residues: CASSKFAGGFMEETQYF. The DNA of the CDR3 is TGTGCCAGCAGCAAATTCGCTGGGGGCTTTATGGAAGAGACCCAGTACTTC.

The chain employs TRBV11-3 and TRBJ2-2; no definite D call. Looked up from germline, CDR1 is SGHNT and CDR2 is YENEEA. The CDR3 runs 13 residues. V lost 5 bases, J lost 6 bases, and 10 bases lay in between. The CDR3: CASSQRQAGELFF. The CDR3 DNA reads TGTGCCAGCAGCCAACGGCAGGCCGGGGAGCTGTTTTTT.

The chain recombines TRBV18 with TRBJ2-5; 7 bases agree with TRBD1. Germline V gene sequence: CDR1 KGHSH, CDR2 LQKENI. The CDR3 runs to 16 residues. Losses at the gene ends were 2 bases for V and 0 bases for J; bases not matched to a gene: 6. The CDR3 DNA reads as TGTGCCAGCTCACCAGTAGGGACAGTGTACCAAGAGACCCAGTACTTC. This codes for CASSPVGTVYQETQYF.

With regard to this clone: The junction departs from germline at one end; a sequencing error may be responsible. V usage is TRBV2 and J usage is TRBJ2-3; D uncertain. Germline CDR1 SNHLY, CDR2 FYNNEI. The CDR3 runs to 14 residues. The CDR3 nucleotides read TGTACCAGCATAAAGGAGTCGATCGGAGATACGCAGTATTTT. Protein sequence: CTSIKESIGDTQYF.

The CDR3 region is CASSLVGGEQFF. The DNA of the CDR3 is TGCGCCAGCAGCTTGGTGGGGGGAGAGCAGTTCTTC. The chain couples TRBV5-1 to TRBJ2-1, with D tentatively TRBD2 (6 bases). Germline CDR1 SGHRS, CDR2 YFSETQ. V shed 0 bases and J shed 10 bases, with 8 bases lying between them. This CDR3 region has 12 residues.

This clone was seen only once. Here the CDR3 reads CASSARWSDYGYTF. CDR3 sequence (DNA): TGTGCCAGCTCCGCTAGGTGGTCGGACTATGGCTACACCTTC. The chain employs TRBV6-5 and TRBJ1-2; D is unclear. The CDR3 length is 14 residues. Per the germline V gene, CDR1 is MNHEY and CDR2 is SVGAGI. Trimming left V 8 bases short and J 3 bases short, with 16 bases between.

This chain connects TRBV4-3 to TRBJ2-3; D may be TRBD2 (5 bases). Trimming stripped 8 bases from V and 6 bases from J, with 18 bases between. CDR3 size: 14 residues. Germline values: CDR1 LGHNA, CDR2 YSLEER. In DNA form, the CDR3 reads TGCGCCAGCGGCCGGGCGGGCAGGCCGGATACGCAGTATTTT. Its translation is CASGRAGRPDTQYF.

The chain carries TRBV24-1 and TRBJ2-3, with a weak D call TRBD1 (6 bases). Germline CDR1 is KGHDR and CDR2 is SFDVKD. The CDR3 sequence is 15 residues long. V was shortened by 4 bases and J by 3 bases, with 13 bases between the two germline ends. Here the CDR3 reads CATSDPSRGTDTQYF. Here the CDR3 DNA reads TGTGCCACCAGTGACCCTAGCAGGGGTACAGATACGCAGTATTTT.

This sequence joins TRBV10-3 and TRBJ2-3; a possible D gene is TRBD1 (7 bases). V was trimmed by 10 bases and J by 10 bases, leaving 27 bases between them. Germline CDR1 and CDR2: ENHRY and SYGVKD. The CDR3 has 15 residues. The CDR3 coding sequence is TGTGCCACCCGGGACAGCCTGAGCCAGGGGGGATCGCAGTATTTT. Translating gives CATRDSLSQGGSQYF.

Here the CDR3 reads CASSISGSGELFF. CDR3 nucleotides: TGTGCCAGTAGTATCTCGGGGTCCGGGGAGCTGTTTTTT. The genes are TRBV19 and TRBJ2-2, with a tentative D call TRBD2 (5 bases). The CDR3 has 13 residues. The V end lost 3 bases, the J end lost 6 bases, and 8 bases lay between the germline ends. Germline V CDR1 and CDR2: LNHDA, SQIVND (reference sequence).

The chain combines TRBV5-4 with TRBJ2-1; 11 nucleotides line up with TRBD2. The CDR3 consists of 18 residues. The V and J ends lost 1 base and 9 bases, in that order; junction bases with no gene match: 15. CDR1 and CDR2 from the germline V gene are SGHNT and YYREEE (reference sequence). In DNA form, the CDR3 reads TGTGCCAGCAGCTTGATGATACTAGCGGGGGCTTCGAGGGGTGAGCAGTTCTTC. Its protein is CASSLMILAGASRGEQFF.

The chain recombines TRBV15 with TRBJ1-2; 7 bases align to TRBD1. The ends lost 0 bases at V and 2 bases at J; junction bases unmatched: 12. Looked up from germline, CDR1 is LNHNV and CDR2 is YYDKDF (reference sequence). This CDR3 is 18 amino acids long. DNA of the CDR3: TGTGCCACCAGCAGAGATCGTACCGACAGGGAAAGGAACTATGGCTACACCTTC. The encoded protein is CATSRDRTDRERNYGYTF.

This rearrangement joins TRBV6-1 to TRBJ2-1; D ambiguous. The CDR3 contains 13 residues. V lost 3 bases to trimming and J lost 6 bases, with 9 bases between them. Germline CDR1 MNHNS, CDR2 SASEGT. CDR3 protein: CASSENIFNEQFF. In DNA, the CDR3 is TGTGCCAGCAGTGAGAACATCTTCAATGAGCAGTTCTTC.

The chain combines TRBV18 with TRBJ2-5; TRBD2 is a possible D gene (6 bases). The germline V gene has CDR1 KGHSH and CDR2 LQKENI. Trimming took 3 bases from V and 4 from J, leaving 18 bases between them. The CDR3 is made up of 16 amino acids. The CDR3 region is CASSPLTGGGLETQYF. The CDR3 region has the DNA TGTGCCAGCTCACCCCTAACCGGGGGTGGGCTAGAGACCCAGTACTTC.

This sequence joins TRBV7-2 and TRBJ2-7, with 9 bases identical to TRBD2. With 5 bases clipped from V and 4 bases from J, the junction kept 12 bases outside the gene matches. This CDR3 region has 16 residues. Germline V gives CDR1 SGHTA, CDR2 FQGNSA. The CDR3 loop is CASSPILTSGKYEQYF. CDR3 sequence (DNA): TGTGCCAGCAGCCCTATCCTGACTAGCGGTAAATACGAGCAGTACTTC.

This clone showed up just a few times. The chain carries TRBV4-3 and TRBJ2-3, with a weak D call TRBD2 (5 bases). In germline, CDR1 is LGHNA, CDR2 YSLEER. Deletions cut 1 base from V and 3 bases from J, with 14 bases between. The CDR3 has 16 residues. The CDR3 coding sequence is TGCGCCAGCAGCCAAGGGTTGGGGAGAGGAACAGATACGCAGTATTTT. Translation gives CASSQGLGRGTDTQYF.

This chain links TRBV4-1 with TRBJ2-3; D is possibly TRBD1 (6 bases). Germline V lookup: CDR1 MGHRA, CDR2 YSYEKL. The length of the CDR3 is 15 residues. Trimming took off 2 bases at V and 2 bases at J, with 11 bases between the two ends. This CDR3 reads CASSQTTGNTDTQYF. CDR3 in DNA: TGCGCCAGCAGCCAAACCACAGGGAACACAGATACGCAGTATTTT.

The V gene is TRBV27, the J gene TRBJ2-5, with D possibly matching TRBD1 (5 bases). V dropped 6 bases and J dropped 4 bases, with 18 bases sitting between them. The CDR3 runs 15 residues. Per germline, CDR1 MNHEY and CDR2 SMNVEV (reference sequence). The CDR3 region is CASSPSPGRGETQYF. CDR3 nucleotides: TGTGCCAGCAGCCCGTCCCCAGGGCGTGGAGAGACCCAGTACTTC.

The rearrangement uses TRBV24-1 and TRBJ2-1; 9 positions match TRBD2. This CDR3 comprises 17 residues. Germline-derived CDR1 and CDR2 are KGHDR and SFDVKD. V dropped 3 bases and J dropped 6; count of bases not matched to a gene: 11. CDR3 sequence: CATSDTSFGAGGNEQFF. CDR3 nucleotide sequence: TGTGCCACCAGTGATACTTCGTTTGGAGCGGGAGGCAATGAGCAGTTCTTC.

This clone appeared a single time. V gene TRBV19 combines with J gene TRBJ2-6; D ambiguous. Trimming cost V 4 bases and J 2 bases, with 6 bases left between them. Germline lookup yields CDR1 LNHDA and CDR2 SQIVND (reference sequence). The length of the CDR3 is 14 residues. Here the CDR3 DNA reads TGTGCCAGTAGTACTTCCCCTGGGGCCAACGTCCTGACTTTC. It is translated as CASSTSPGANVLTF.

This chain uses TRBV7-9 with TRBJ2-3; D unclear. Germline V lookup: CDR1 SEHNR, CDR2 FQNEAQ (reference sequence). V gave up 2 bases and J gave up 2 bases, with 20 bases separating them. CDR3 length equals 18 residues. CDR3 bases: TGTGCCAGCAGCTTATTTCCCCTCGTTCAGGCCACCACAGATACGCAGTATTTT. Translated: CASSLFPLVQATTDTQYF.

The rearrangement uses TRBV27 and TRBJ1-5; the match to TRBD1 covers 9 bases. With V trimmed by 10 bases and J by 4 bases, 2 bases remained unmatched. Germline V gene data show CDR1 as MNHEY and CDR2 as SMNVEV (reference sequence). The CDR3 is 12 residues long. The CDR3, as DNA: TGTGCCACCGGGACAGGGAATCAGCCCCAGCATTTT. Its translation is CATGTGNQPQHF.